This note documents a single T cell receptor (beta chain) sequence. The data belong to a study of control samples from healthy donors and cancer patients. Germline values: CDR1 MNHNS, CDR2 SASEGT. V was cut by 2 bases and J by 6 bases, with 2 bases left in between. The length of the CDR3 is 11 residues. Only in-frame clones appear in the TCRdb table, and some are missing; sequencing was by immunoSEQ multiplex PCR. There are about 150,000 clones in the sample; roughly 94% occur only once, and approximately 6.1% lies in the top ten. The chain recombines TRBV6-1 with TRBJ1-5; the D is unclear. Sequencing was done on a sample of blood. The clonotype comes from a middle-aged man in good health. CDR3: CASSESQPQHF. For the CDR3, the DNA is TGTGCCAGCAGTGAATCTCAGCCCCAGCATTTT.